These 21 T cell receptor beta chains were sequenced from one sample in a study of identical twins. A single record per CDR3 protein comes from TCRdb applying MiXCR to the 5' RACE reads. The sample has hundreds of thousands of distinct CDR3 sequences; 5.5% to 7.5% are singletons. Input material: naive T cells sorted from blood. The receptors stem from a man in his late teens or twenties in good health.

This clonotype was recorded a few times. The V call is TRBV7-6, the J call TRBJ2-7, with D perhaps TRBD1 (6 bases). The CDR3 runs to 13 residues. The V end lost 0 bases, the J end lost 6 bases, and 9 bases lay between the germline ends. Germline-derived CDR1 and CDR2 are SGHVS and FNYEAQ. CDR3 region: CASSLAQGTEQYV. The DNA of the CDR3 is TGTGCCAGCAGCTTAGCGCAGGGGACCGAGCAGTACGTC.

This clonotype was seen repeatedly, ten times or more. V is TRBV10-3 and J is TRBJ2-5; 7 nucleotides line up with TRBD1. The CDR3 is 13 residues long. The J segment lost 2 bases and the V segment lost 6 bases, leaving 3 bases of the junction unmatched. Looked up from germline, CDR1 is ENHRY and CDR2 is SYGVKD. The chain's CDR3 is CAIRGDRQETQYF. For the CDR3, the DNA is TGTGCCATCAGGGGGGACAGACAAGAGACCCAGTACTTC.

This clonotype was found many times. The chain joins TRBV12-3 or TRBV12-4 to TRBJ1-6; TRBD1 matches at 10 bases. V shed 5 bases, J shed 9 bases, and the junction held 10 bases outside the gene matches. CDR3 length equals 16 residues. The chain's CDR3 is CASSRQGAVGGSPLHF. DNA for the CDR3: TGTGCCAGCAGTCGACAGGGGGCGGTCGGTGGTTCACCCCTCCACTTT.

This clonotype was counted a few times. CDR3 sequence: CASSFSGDLREPQHF. The CDR3 coding sequence is TGTGCCAGCAGCTTCTCAGGAGACCTAAGGGAGCCCCAGCATTTT. The V gene is TRBV5-5, the J gene TRBJ1-5; D is ambiguous. V was clipped by 2 bases and J by 8 bases, with 17 bases between them. Germline assignment: CDR1 SGHKS and CDR2 YYEKEE (reference sequence). CDR3 length: 15 amino acids.

The chain couples TRBV7-9 to TRBJ2-5, with 7 bases that match TRBD1. The CDR3 has 14 residues. Trimming removed 5 bases from V and 5 bases from J; junction bases left unmatched: 8. The V gene's germline CDR1 is SEHNR and CDR2 FQNEAQ (reference sequence). CDR3 amino acids: CASSTPTGLETQYF. The CDR3 region has the DNA TGTGCCAGCAGCACTCCGACAGGGTTGGAGACCCAGTACTTC.

This clonotype was seen many times. The V gene is TRBV15, the J gene TRBJ1-2; no reliable D call. The CDR3 is made up of 13 amino acids. The V gene lost 3 bases and the J gene lost 3 bases, with 8 bases spanning the gap. Germline lookup yields CDR1 LNHNV and CDR2 YYDKDF (reference sequence). The CDR3 protein is CATSRGRDYGYTF. The CDR3 nucleotides are TGTGCCACCAGCAGGGGTCGGGACTATGGCTACACCTTC.

This clonotype came up a few times. The chain carries TRBV18 and TRBJ2-5, with TRBD2 matching over 9 bases. CDR1 is KGHSH, CDR2 LQKENI, per germline. The ends lost 0 bases at V and 3 bases at J; junction bases unmatched: 5. The CDR3 sequence is 16 residues long. The chain's CDR3 is CASSPPASGAEETQYF. The CDR3 region has the DNA TGTGCCAGCTCACCACCGGCTAGCGGGGCTGAAGAGACCCAGTACTTC.

Ten or more counts support this clonotype. The V call is TRBV30, the J call TRBJ2-2; D is unresolved. Germline lookup yields CDR1 GTSNPN and CDR2 SVGIG (reference sequence). This CDR3 is 13 amino acids long. Trimming stripped 2 bases from V and 2 bases from J, with 6 bases between. In DNA, the CDR3 is TGTGCCTGGAGTTATGCCAACACCGGGGAGCTGTTTTTT. It yields the protein CAWSYANTGELFF.

This clonotype was observed at least ten times. The V and J genes are TRBV6-4 and TRBJ2-1, with a tentative D call TRBD2 (7 bases). From germline, CDR1 is MRHNA and CDR2 SNTAGT. The V end lost 2 bases, the J end lost 9 bases, and 14 bases lay between the germline ends. This CDR3 spans 14 amino acids. Here the CDR3 reads CASSDAGEGGEQFF. CDR3 DNA: TGTGCCAGCAGTGACGCAGGGGAGGGTGGTGAGCAGTTCTTC.

This clonotype appeared a few times. The chain recombines TRBV6-2 or TRBV6-3 with TRBJ2-3, with 11 bases matching TRBD2. Germline V CDR1 and CDR2: MNHEY, SVGEGT. The CDR3 runs to 16 residues. V shed 10 bases and J 4 bases; nucleotides not matched to a gene: 13. Here the CDR3 reads CATRSWGLAVADTQYF. CDR3 DNA sequence: TGTGCCACCCGATCATGGGGACTAGCGGTCGCAGATACGCAGTATTTT.

V usage is TRBV12-3 or TRBV12-4 and J usage is TRBJ2-1; D is unresolved. V was pared by 6 bases and J by 8 bases, with 14 bases between. This CDR3 region has 13 residues. The CDR3 DNA reads as TGTGCCAGCAGATCAGAGAACCGCGATGAGCAGTTCTTC. Translated: CASRSENRDEQFF.

V and J are TRBV7-9 and TRBJ2-7, with D possibly matching TRBD2 (6 bases). V was trimmed by 4 bases and J by 3 bases, leaving 10 bases between them. This CDR3 spans 13 amino acids. CDR1 and CDR2 from the germline V gene are SEHNR and FQNEAQ (reference sequence). CDR3 residues: CASSSGLYYEQYV. The CDR3 DNA follows: TGTGCCAGCAGCTCGGGACTTTACTACGAGCAGTACGTC.

This clonotype was seen ten or more times. The V and J genes are TRBV29-1 and TRBJ2-2; perhaps TRBD1 as D (6 bases). Trimming stripped 6 bases from V and 7 bases from J, with 9 bases between. Per the germline V gene, CDR1 is SQVTM and CDR2 is ANQGSEA. CDR3 length: 11 residues. The CDR3 DNA is TGCAGCGTGATCAGGGGCGGGGAGCTGTTTTTT. Residues: CSVIRGGELFF.

In its sample, this clonotype was seen a few times. V gene TRBV6-4 combines with J gene TRBJ2-1, with 9 nucleotides matching TRBD2. This CDR3 has 13 residues. V lost 6 bases to trimming and J lost 6 bases; unmatched junction nucleotides: 3. In germline, CDR1 is MRHNA, CDR2 SNTAGT. In DNA, the CDR3 is TGTGCCAGCAGGGGCGGGAGGGCCAATGAGCAGTTCTTC. The encoded protein is CASRGGRANEQFF.

This clonotype was observed many times. One end of the junction does not line up with germline, which may come from a read error. The chain links TRBV5-1 to TRBJ2-1; D is ambiguous. CDR1 is SGHRS and CDR2 is YFSETQ in the germline V gene. The CDR3 extends over 15 amino acids. As DNA, the CDR3 is TGTGCCAGCAGCTTGGTGTCGAGCTCCTACAATGAGCAGTTCTTC. It specifies CASSLVSSSYNEQFF.

This clonotype was seen ten or more times. This chain links TRBV6-5 with TRBJ2-7; D unclear. Trimming stripped 6 bases from V and 3 bases from J, with 15 bases between. This CDR3 region has 14 residues. Germline values: CDR1 MNHEY, CDR2 SVGAGI. The CDR3 is CASSFTRLNYEQYF. The CDR3 nucleotides are TGTGCCAGCAGCTTTACCCGACTGAACTACGAGCAGTACTTC.

This clonotype was counted ten times or more. V is TRBV20-1 and J is TRBJ2-1; D possibly corresponds to TRBD1 (5 bases). This CDR3 spans 13 amino acids. With 1 base removed from V and 3 bases from J, the gap between germline ends came to 7 bases. Germline values: CDR1 DFQATT, CDR2 SNEGSKA (reference sequence). CDR3: CSARGGVYNEQFF. The CDR3 DNA is TGCAGTGCTAGAGGGGGCGTCTACAATGAGCAGTTCTTC.

This clonotype has a count of ten or more. The chain employs TRBV29-1 and TRBJ2-5; the D gene is possibly TRBD2 (5 bases). CDR1 is SQVTM and CDR2 is ANQGSEA in the germline V gene. Between the trimmed V and J ends, which lost 5 bases and 4 bases, there was a span of 17 bases. The CDR3 consists of 14 residues. The CDR3 is CSVLPASLRETQYF. The CDR3, as DNA: TGCAGCGTTCTCCCCGCTAGCTTGCGAGAGACCCAGTACTTC. Variable domain in full (rest from reference TRBV29-1 and TRBJ2-5): SAVISQKPSRDICQRGTSLTIQCQVDSQVTMMFWYRQQPGQSLTLIATANQGSEATYESGFVIDKFPISRPNLTFSTLTVSNMSPEDSSIYLCSVLPASLRETQYFGPGTRLLVL.

This clonotype was counted only a few times. V gene TRBV7-9 combines with J gene TRBJ2-2; D is uncertain. CDR1 is SEHNR, CDR2 FQNEAQ, per germline (reference sequence). Trimming removed 0 bases at V and 0 bases at J, with 8 bases between. The CDR3 extends over 16 amino acids. CDR3: CASSLAVGTNTGELFF. CDR3 DNA sequence: TGTGCCAGCAGCTTAGCGGTGGGAACGAACACCGGGGAGCTGTTTTTT.

This clonotype appeared a few times. The rearrangement joins TRBV19 to TRBJ2-5; 7 positions agree with TRBD2. CDR1 and CDR2 from the germline V gene are LNHDA and SQIVND (reference sequence). This CDR3 has 14 amino acids. After removal of 4 bases from V and 7 bases from J, the junction contained 9 bases not matched to a gene. CDR3 nucleotide sequence: TGTGCCAGTAGTAACGCGGGAGCGGTGCGGACCCAGTACTTC. Encoded protein: CASSNAGAVRTQYF.

The chain combines TRBV7-9 with TRBJ2-2; unclear D gene. V lost 10 bases and J 0 bases, leaving 9 bases between the germline ends. Germline V lookup: CDR1 SEHNR, CDR2 FQNEAQ (reference sequence). The CDR3 loop spans 13 amino acids. CDR3 coding DNA: TGTGCCACCCCCACCTCGAACACCGGGGAGCTGTTTTTT. It codes for CATPTSNTGELFF.